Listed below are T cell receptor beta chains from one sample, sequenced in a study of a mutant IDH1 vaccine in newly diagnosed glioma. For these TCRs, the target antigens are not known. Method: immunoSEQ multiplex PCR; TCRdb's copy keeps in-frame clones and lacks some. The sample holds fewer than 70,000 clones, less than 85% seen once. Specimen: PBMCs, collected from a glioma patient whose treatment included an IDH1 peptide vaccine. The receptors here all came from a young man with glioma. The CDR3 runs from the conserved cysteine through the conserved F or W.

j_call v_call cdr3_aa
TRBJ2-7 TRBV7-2 CASGLAGREQYF
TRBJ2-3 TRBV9 CASSEPPGSTDTQYF
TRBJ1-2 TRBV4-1 CASSQEHRGYGYTF
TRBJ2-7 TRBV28 CASSLHGSYEQYF
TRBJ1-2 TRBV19 CASTRSRAIYGYTF
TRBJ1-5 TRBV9 CASSVEGQPYSNQPQHF
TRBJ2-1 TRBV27 CASRLAGEFYNEQFF
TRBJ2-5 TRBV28 CASSLVRQVGQETQYF
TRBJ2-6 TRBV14 CASSQDLRVGANVLTF
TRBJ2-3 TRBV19 CASSILQGSTDTQYF
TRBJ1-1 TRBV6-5 CASSYYRYTEAFF
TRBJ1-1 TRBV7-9 CASSLATGRGTEAFF
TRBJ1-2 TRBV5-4 CASSPRDRVPPFF
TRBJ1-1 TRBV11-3 CASSSQSTGFHTEAFF
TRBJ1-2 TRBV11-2 CASSLAGINYGYTF
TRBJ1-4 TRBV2 CASSEDGRTTNEKLFF
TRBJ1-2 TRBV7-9 CASSSSWGEPYTF
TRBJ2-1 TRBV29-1 CSVEAPNNEQFF
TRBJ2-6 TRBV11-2 CASSLDWFAGANVLTF
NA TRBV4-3 CASSPGQGGHEQYF
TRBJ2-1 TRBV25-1 CASSDPASGRDEQFF
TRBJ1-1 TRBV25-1 CASSSYTEAFF
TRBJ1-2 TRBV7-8 CASSQDGDVYGYTF
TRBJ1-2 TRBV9 CASSPLNRDNRNGYTF
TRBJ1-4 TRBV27 CASWDREKLFF
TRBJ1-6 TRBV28 CASSFEKGRLHF
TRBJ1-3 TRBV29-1 CSVENRISGNTIYF
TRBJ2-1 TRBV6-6 CASSDPGRSYNEQFF
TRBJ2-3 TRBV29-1 CSVEPKEGTGTQYF
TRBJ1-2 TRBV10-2 CASSERDRGIGYTF
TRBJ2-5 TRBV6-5 CASRDVQETQYF
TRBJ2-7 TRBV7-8 CASSLEAYEQYF
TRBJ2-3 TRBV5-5 CASSSPLGPAEDTQYF
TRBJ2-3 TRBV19 CASRQSGDTQYF
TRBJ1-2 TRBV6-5 CASSYDGENYGYTF
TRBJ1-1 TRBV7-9 CASSLVSGKNTEAFF
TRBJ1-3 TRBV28 CASSSGSSGNTIYF
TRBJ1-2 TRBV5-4 CASSLDPGHGFGYTF
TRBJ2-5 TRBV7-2 CASSSIGTIKETQYF
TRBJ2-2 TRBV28 CASISWEAGRANTGELFF
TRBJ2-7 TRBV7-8 CASSSTGYDEQYF
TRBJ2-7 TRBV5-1 CASSSGRNSYEQYF
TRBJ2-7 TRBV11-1 CANRSEQYF
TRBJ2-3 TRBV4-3 CASSQGIAGGGTDTQYF
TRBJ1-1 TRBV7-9 CASSPRTGSTEAFF
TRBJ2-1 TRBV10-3 CAISESVIMWQGRFF
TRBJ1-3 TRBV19 CASRLGSSGNTIYF
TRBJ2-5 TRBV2 CASSKNSEETQYF
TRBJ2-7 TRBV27 CASSPPGSEQYF
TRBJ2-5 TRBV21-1 CASSKSRSGGVPPKYF
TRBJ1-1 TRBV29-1 CSVGTGGGTEAFF
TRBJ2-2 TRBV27 CASSFFGQGYAGELFF
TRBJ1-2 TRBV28 CASSQTRDRTF
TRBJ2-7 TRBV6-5 CASSYGTYPQSYEQYF
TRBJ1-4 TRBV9 CASSPLANEKLFF
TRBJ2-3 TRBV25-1 CASSDQQGGDTQYF
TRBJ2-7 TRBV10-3 CATRGGSESYEQYF